This entry is about one T cell receptor beta chain. Clones were read by immunoSEQ multiplex PCR, and TCRdb kept only the in-frame ones, dropping some. Altogether 60,000 to 75,000 clones are present, around 93% being singletons, with the ten largest covering around an eighth. The data are from a study of OX40 agonist ivuxolimab in advanced cancers. The CDR3 loop spans 17 amino acids. Per germline, CDR1 SNHLY and CDR2 FYNNEI. Unmatched junction bases numbered 5, after V lost 6 bases and J lost 2 bases. This clonotype was sampled from an adult with an advanced solid tumor such as melanoma, head and neck, liver or kidney cancer. The chain links TRBV2 to TRBJ2-6, with TRBD1 matching 12 bases. The input for sequencing was CD4+ or CD8+ T cells sorted from blood, taken in a trial of the OX40 agonist ivuxolimab. CDR3 protein: CASRTGTGGPGANVLTF. The CDR3, as DNA: TGTGCCAGCAGGACCGGGACAGGGGGCCCTGGGGCCAACGTCCTGACTTTC.